This T cell receptor beta chain was documented in a study of blood T cell repertoires in COVID-19. Across the whole study: The origin of the acute and convalescent COVID-19 samples was the United States, Italy and Spain. The cDNA or gDNA used as material had been derived from T cells, B-cell-depleted T cells, or PBMCs.

This CDR3 is 14 amino acids long. V dropped 0 bases and J dropped 7; count of bases not matched to a gene: 3. The germline V gene encodes CDR1 LGHDT and CDR2 YNNKEL (reference sequence). As processed by the authors: Using reference gene primer amplification, nucleated cell counts were estimated. The repertoire was sequenced with immunoSEQ multiplex PCR; TCRdb's copy has only in-frame clones and lacks some. V, J and clone size were drawn from that table, and D and trimming were deduced from the DNA. Among roughly 34,000 clones, more than 85% were seen once, and the ten largest hold more than 20%. The TCR comes from a woman at least 80 years old with active or convalescent COVID-19. Specimen: peripheral blood. V usage is TRBV3-1 (or the pseudogene TRBV3-2) and J usage is TRBJ1-1, with 9 bases identical to TRBD1. CDR3 nucleotide sequence: TGTGCCAGCAGCCAAGAACAGGGGGCGGTTGAAGCTTTCTTT. Translating gives CASSQEQGAVEAFF.